A selection of T cell receptor beta chains follows, all from one sample in a study of blood T cells in healthy people across ages. One entry per CDR3 protein results from TCRdb running MiXCR on the 5' RACE reads. Of some 1.5 million distinct CDR3 sequences detected, approximately 30% appear once; the ten largest clones hold 7% to 9%. The source material was blood. The receptors stem from a woman aged 25 to 45 in good health. The CDR3 runs from the conserved cysteine through the conserved F or W. The order of the fields is D gene, J gene, V gene, clone size, CDR3 protein, CDR3 DNA. A D gene is named only where the DNA matches it firmly. Some rows have no size entry. The others give once, few or many, or a class for an expanded clone.

>-|TRBJ1-1|TRBV29-1|-
CSVARGSSEAFF
TGCAGCGTTGCCAGGGGAAGTTCTGAAGCTTTCTTT
>TRBD1|TRBJ2-7|TRBV5-6|-
CASSFYRGSRDEQYF
TGTGCCAGCAGCTTCTACAGGGGGTCTCGGGACGAGCAGTACTTC
>TRBD2|TRBJ2-1|TRBV18|-
CASSLASGYSEQFF
TGTGCCAGCTCATTGGCTAGCGGCTACAGTGAGCAGTTCTTC
>-|TRBJ1-1|TRBV11-2|-
CATGPFMNTEAFF
TGTGCCACCGGGCCATTCATGAACACTGAAGCTTTCTTT
>-|TRBJ1-2|TRBV29-1|many
CSVEGIADLKGYTF
TGCAGCGTTGAAGGGATCGCCGACTTAAAGGGCTACACCTTC
>-|TRBJ1-1|TRBV29-1|-
CSAEAQGPLEAFF
TGCAGCGCGGAAGCTCAGGGTCCTCTTGAAGCTTTCTTT
>-|TRBJ2-5|TRBV29-1|-
CSVEGSMEETQYF
TGCAGCGTTGAAGGGAGCATGGAAGAGACCCAGTACTTC
>-|TRBJ2-5|TRBV14|-
CASIQDSGPQETQYF
TGTGCCAGCATCCAAGACAGCGGGCCCCAAGAGACCCAGTACTTC
>-|TRBJ2-7|TRBV10-3|many
CAISDSYYEQYF
TGTGCCATCAGTGATTCTTATTACGAGCAGTACTTC
>TRBD1|TRBJ1-1|TRBV7-6|once
CASSPRQGVRNTEAFF
TGTGCCAGCAGCCCTAGACAGGGGGTTCGGAACACTGAAGCTTTCTTT
>-|TRBJ2-7|TRBV24-1|-
CATTMGGGSEQYF
TGTGCCACCACCATGGGAGGGGGAAGCGAGCAGTACTTC
>TRBD2|TRBJ2-7|TRBV28|many
CASSEVGGINYEQYF
TGTGCCAGCAGTGAGGTGGGGGGGATAAATTACGAGCAGTACTTC
>-|TRBJ1-5|TRBV12-3/TRBV12-4|-
CASSQRGGWGQPQHF
TGTGCCAGCAGTCAGCGGGGGGGCTGGGGTCAGCCCCAGCATTTT
>-|TRBJ1-2|TRBV25-1|-
CASSEGRGGYTF
TGTGCCAGCAGTGAAGGGCGAGGCGGCTACACCTTC
>-|TRBJ1-1|TRBV7-9|few
CASSSRSLRINTEAFF
TGTGCCAGCAGCTCTAGGAGCCTGAGGATAAACACTGAAGCTTTCTTT
>TRBD2|TRBJ2-3|TRBV5-5|-
CASSFPSGGARDAQYF
TGTGCCAGCAGCTTTCCAAGCGGGGGCGCCAGGGATGCGCAGTATTTT
>TRBD2|TRBJ2-1|TRBV20-1|-
CSARQTSGGKPEQFF
TGCAGTGCTCGGCAGACTAGCGGGGGCAAACCAGAGCAGTTCTTC
>-|TRBJ1-2|TRBV7-2|-
CASSLGGYSYGYTF
TGTGCCAGCAGCTTAGGGGGATACAGCTATGGCTACACCTTC
>TRBD2|TRBJ2-1|TRBV11-2|-
CASSFSSLAATYNEQFF
TGTGCCAGCAGCTTTTCGTCCCTAGCGGCCACCTACAATGAGCAGTTCTTC
>-|TRBJ1-2|TRBV5-1|many
CASSSGPGGSYGYTF
TGCGCCAGCAGCTCCGGTCCGGGGGGGTCCTATGGCTACACCTTC
>-|TRBJ2-6|TRBV7-9|-
CASSGLTGSISGANVLTF
TGTGCCAGCAGCGGATTGACAGGCTCCATCTCTGGGGCCAACGTCCTGACTTTC
>-|TRBJ1-5|TRBV7-9|-
CASSLDSTQPQHF
TGTGCCAGCAGCCTTGACAGTACACAGCCCCAGCATTTT
>TRBD1|TRBJ2-7|TRBV20-1|-
CSASSDRAYEQYF
TGCAGTGCCTCTTCGGACAGGGCTTACGAGCAGTACTTC
>TRBD2|TRBJ2-1|TRBV11-2|few
CASSSRSGSSYNEQFF
TGTGCCAGCAGCTCACGAAGCGGGAGCTCCTACAATGAGCAGTTCTTC
>TRBD2|TRBJ2-7|TRBV20-1|many
CSASDGRLARNEQYF
TGCAGTGCTAGTGATGGGAGACTAGCTCGAAACGAGCAGTACTTC
>-|TRBJ1-1|TRBV5-1|-
CASSPGISTENTEAFF
TGCGCCAGCAGCCCCGGGATATCCACAGAGAACACTGAAGCTTTCTTT
>-|TRBJ2-4|TRBV10-3|few
CAISEFGLLKEQYF
TGTGCCATCAGTGAATTTGGCCTATTGAAAGAGCAGTACTTC
>TRBD2|TRBJ2-1|TRBV5-1|-
CAGSLRTSGDNEQFF
TGCGCCGGCAGCTTGAGGACTAGCGGGGACAATGAGCAGTTCTTC
>-|TRBJ2-3|TRBV29-1|many
CSGHPTVDTQYF
TGCAGCGGGCACCCGACTGTAGATACGCAGTATTTT
>-|TRBJ2-7|TRBV3-1|few
CASSQDRTGYEQYF
TGTGCCAGCAGCCAAGATCGGACCGGCTACGAGCAGTACTTC
>-|TRBJ2-3|TRBV15|-
CATSRARDTQYF
TGTGCCACCAGCAGAGCCCGAGATACGCAGTATTTT
>-|TRBJ2-7|TRBV3-1|few
CASSRGGGPTYEQYF
TGTGCCAGCAGCCGAGGTGGAGGGCCTACCTACGAGCAGTACTTC
>TRBD1|TRBJ2-2|TRBV4-1|-
CASSQDPRGQGGSGELFF
TGCGCCAGCAGCCAAGATCCTCGGGGACAGGGGGGATCCGGGGAGCTGTTTTTT